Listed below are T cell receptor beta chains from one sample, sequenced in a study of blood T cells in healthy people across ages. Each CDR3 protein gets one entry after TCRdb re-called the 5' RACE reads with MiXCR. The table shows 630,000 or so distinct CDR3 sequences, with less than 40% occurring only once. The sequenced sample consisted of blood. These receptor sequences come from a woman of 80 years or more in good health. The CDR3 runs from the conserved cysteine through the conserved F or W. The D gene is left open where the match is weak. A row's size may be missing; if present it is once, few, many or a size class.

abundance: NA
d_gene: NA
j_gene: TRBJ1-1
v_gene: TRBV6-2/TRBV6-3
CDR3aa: CASIQPNTEAFF
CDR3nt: TGTGCCAGCATACAGCCAAACACTGAAGCTTTCTTT

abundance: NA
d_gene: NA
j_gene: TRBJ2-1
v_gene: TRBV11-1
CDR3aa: CASSFLEWNEQFF
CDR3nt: TGTGCCAGCAGCTTTCTTGAGTGGAATGAGCAGTTCTTC

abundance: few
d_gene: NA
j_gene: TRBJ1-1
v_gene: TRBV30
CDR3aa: CAWSVRGLPEAFF
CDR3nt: TGTGCCTGGAGTGTGAGGGGGTTACCTGAAGCTTTCTTT

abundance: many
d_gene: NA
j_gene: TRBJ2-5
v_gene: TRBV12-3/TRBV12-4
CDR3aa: CASSLSLGEETQYF
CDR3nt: TGTGCCAGCAGTTTAAGTCTGGGGGAAGAGACCCAGTACTTC

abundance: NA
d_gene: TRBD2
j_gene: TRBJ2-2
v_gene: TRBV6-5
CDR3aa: CASIPRRGAGERFF
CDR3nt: TGTGCCAGCATCCCAAGGCGGGGGGCCGGGGAGCGGTTTTTT

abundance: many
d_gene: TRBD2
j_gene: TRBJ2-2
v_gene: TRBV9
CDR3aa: CASNSPLLATNTGELFF
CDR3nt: TGTGCCAGCAACAGCCCTCTACTAGCGACGAACACCGGGGAGCTGTTTTTT

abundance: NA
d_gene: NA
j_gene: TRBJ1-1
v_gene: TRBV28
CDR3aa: CASRLQQGVGTEAFF
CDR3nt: TGTGCCAGCAGGCTGCAGCAGGGAGTAGGGACTGAAGCTTTCTTT

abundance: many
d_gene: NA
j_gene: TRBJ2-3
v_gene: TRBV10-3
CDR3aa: CAISDLEASTDTQYF
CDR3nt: TGTGCCATCAGTGATTTGGAAGCGAGCACAGATACGCAGTATTTT

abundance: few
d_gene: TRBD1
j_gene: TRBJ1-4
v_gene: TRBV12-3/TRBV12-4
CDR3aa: CASRGQQNEKLFF
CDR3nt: TGTGCCAGCCGGGGACAGCAAAATGAAAAACTGTTTTTT

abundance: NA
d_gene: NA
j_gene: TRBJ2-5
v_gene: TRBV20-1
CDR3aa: CSALAQETQYF
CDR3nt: TGCAGTGCTCTAGCTCAAGAGACCCAGTACTTC

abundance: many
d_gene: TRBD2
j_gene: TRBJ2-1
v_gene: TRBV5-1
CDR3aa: CASSPSGGASYNEQFF
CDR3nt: TGCGCCAGCAGTCCGAGCGGGGGTGCCTCCTACAATGAGCAGTTCTTC

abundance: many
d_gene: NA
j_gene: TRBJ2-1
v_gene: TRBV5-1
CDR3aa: CASSLGRGGYNEQFF
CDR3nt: TGCGCCAGCAGCTTGGGCAGGGGAGGCTACAATGAGCAGTTCTTC

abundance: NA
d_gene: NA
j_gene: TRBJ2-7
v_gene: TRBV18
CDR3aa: CASSPGSHAYEQYF
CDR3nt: TGTGCCAGCTCACCAGGCTCCCACGCCTACGAGCAGTACTTC

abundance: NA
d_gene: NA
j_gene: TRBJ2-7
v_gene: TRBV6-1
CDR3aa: CASSESRGTSCEQYF
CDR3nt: TGTGCCAGCAGTGAAAGTAGGGGAACCTCCTGCGAGCAGTACTTC

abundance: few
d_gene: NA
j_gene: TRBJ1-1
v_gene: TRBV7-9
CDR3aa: CASSLGERNEAFF
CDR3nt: TGTGCCAGCAGCTTAGGGGAGAGAAATGAAGCTTTCTTT

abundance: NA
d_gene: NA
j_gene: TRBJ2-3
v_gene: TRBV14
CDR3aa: CASSQVAKADTQYF
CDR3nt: TGTGCCAGCAGCCAAGTGGCAAAAGCGGATACGCAGTATTTT

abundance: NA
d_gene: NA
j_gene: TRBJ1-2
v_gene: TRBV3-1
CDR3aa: CASSPRTPTNYGYTF
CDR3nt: TGTGCCAGCAGCCCACGGACACCAACAAACTATGGCTACACCTTC

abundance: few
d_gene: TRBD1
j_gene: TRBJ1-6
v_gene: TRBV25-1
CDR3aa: CASSDPIDRGDSPLHF
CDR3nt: TGTGCCAGCAGTGACCCTATCGACAGGGGTGATTCACCCCTCCACTTT

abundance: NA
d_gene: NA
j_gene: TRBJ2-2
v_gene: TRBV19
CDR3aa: CASRISRGRTAGELFF
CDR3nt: TGTGCCAGTAGGATTTCCCGCGGTCGCACCGCCGGGGAGCTGTTTTTT

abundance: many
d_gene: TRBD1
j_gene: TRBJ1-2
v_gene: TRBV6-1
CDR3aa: CASSVPGQLLTNYGYTF
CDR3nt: TGTGCCAGCAGTGTACCGGGACAGCTATTAACTAACTATGGCTACACCTTC

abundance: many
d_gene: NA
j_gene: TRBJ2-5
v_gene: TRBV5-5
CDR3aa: CASSVTGTQETQYF
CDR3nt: TGTGCCAGCAGCGTAACCGGGACACAAGAGACCCAGTACTTC

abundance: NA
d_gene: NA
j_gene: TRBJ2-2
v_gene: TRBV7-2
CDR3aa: CASSFDGTGERFF
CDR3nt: TGTGCCAGCAGCTTCGACGGCACCGGGGAGCGGTTTTTT

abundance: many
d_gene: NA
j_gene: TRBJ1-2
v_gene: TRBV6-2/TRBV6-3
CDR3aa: CASTQIINYGYTF
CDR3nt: TGTGCCAGCACCCAGATCATTAACTATGGCTACACCTTC

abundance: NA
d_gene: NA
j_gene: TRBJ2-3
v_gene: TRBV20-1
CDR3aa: CSATGLVGYSTDTQYF
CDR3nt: TGCAGTGCAACCGGGTTAGTAGGTTATAGCACAGATACGCAGTATTTT

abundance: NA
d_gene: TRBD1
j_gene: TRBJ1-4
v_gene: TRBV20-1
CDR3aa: CSAVPGTGDEKLFF
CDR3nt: TGCAGTGCGGTCCCCGGGACAGGAGATGAAAAACTGTTTTTT

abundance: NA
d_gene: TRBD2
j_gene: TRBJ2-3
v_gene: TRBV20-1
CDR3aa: CSARDLRLAGSDTQYF
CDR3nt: TGCAGTGCTAGAGATCTTCGACTAGCAGGTTCAGATACGCAGTATTTT

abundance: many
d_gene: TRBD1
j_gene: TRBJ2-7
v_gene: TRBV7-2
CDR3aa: CASSPGGRNGGEQYF
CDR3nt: TGTGCCAGCAGCCCAGGGGGTAGGAACGGCGGCGAGCAGTACTTC

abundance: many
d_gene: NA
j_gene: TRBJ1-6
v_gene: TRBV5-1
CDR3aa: CASSLVAGNSPLHF
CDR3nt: TGCGCCAGCAGCTTGGTGGCAGGCAATTCACCCCTCCACTTT